This T cell receptor (beta chain) is drawn from a study of cytomegalovirus exposure and HLA in healthy donors listed by TCRdb under 2017. About the study as a whole: According to an earlier analysis of several hundred of the donors, about 190 million T cells yielded 90 million to 130 million unique TCR beta sequences and approximately 300 Gb of sequence data. An early release covering just under 650 HLA-typed donors comprised about 320 gigabases of sequencing data and about 90 million unique TCR sequences. Of the roughly 400 genotyped donors, roughly 85% fell in the genetic ancestry cluster associated with self-reported Caucasian donors. The study aimed to test whether cataloging public T cell receptors could reveal signatures of past pathogen exposure. The study profiled the T cell repertoires of approximately 700 subjects by immunosequencing and related them to cytomegalovirus serostatus. A separate validation cohort of 100 to 150 different subjects was used in addition to the roughly 720-subject first cohort. To predict cytomegalovirus infection status, the study brought together high-throughput TCR immunosequencing, statistical association of individual TCRs with disease status, and machine learning. In a later analysis, previously published TCR beta repertoires from several hundred donors were re-analyzed and high-resolution HLA genotyping was added so that TCR occurrence patterns could be studied. Rather than drawing on any new phenotypic data, the later analysis identified candidate immune exposures from TCR beta sequences and the way those sequences occurred across donors. To decide whether each TCR beta V gene segment behaved as functional or pseudogenic, an earlier analysis of over 500 of the donors relied on high-throughput TCR beta sequencing. Donor age, sex, ethnicity and CMV serostatus were collected together with the repertoire data. Genome-wide SNP genotypes for about 65% of the roughly 700 donors were used in a later genetic analysis, which treated that subset as a discovery cohort. All discovery cohort repertoires had been generated using a single sequencing platform. Class I and class II HLA loci were covered by the typing at four-digit resolution. Typing coverage differed by locus: A, B, C, DRB1 and DQB1 were typed in about 620-640 donors, DQA1 in roughly 510, DPA1 in around 610, and DPB1 in 400 to 490. Roughly five DR-DQ haplotypes were treated as single units for association and clustering because of strong linkage in the cohort. Across roughly 420 genotyped donors of the cohort, an average of about 250,000 unique TCR beta nucleotide sequences per donor were sequenced, and 15% to 20% of those sequences were non-productive.

Concerning this clone: No cognate antigen has been identified for it. No per-base quality is available; no much larger clone lies one base away.

Overall results and qualifications from the work: Strong co-occurrence of HLA alleles, especially DR and DQ, made assigning TCR associations to individual alleles difficult. According to a later analysis, most CMV-associated TCR beta chains appeared to be HLA-restricted, and the HLA associations seemed to be driven largely by CMV exposure. Because the 87-base-pair reads could not distinguish some IMGT-functional V segments, including TRBV6-2 and TRBV6-3, those segments were excluded. Roughly uniform sequencing depth across donors was assumed in presence/absence analyses, although this assumption may not hold. Linkage disequilibrium might explain the correlated functional status among segregating V segments, but an unknown experimental factor could not be excluded. In a later analysis, several top co-occurrence clusters were reported to appear linked to parvovirus B19, influenza, CMV and Epstein-Barr virus. Some 15 rarely observed V segments, including chromosome 9 orphons, were excluded from the earlier analysis of about 600 of the donors because counts were too low. In an earlier analysis of under 600 of the donors, most TCR beta V segments were observed in productive rearrangements about 87% or about 30% of the time, broadly matching IMGT annotations. In a later analysis, HLA-associated TCR beta chains showed more clonal expansion and lower generation probabilities than non-associated chains that were equally common. In both the original and validation cohorts, the classifier was reported to diagnose cytomegalovirus status with high specificity and sensitivity. A further reported finding was that TCR beta sequences accurately predicted the HLA-A and HLA-B alleles for most subjects in the first cohort. Because HLA typing was missing for some donors at each locus, association tests included only the typed subset. A later genetic analysis reported fewer N-insertions in productive TCRs among donors in an Asian-associated ancestry cluster than the 666-donor mean. The only immune exposure information available for the cohort was CMV serostatus. Specific HLA alleles were associated with 16,951 TCR beta sequences at a false discovery rate of 0.05 in a later analysis. In vitro tests confirmed that three of the cytomegalovirus-associated TCR beta chains recognize cytomegalovirus antigens. The authors suggested that the approach could potentially be extended to other disease states and immunological phenotypes. The sequencing pipeline was judged likely to have produced a cluster of highly shared sequence variants as a technical artifact. A later analysis found that TCR association rates varied across HLA loci, with DRB1 alleles showing the most associated TCRs and HLA-C alleles the fewest. A total of 150 to 200 TCR beta chains were listed by the study as associated with cytomegalovirus. While some public TCRs were present in many individuals, most TCR sequences turned up only very rarely across donors. Only TCR beta chains were sequenced in this cohort, and the absence of alpha or paired-chain data limited detectable features. An association between a missense DCLRE1C variant and V-gene and J-gene trimming of TCR beta chains was found in a later genetic analysis and replicated in an independent cohort.

The cohort consisted of 600 or so healthy bone marrow donors. At the time of sampling, every cohort member was nominally healthy, though immune exposures that went unrecorded were likely present. The donor tested CMV seronegative, placing the donor among the roughly 400 seronegative members of the cohort. Every donor gave a peripheral blood sample, and the peripheral blood mononuclear cells from that sample were used for TCR beta sequencing. Genomic DNA extraction from the blood cell samples was performed with the Qiagen DNeasy Blood Extraction Kit. CDR1 and CDR2 (MDHEN, SYDVKM) derive from the germline V gene. V is clipped by 6 bases and J by 0 bases, and the sequence between their germline boundaries is 12 bases long. The CDR3 contains 16 residues, cysteine and phenylalanine counted. Kept here is only the CDR3 DNA, which spans 48 bases and is read in frame from base 1. The method behind the library was the immunoSEQ multiplex PCR assay. A mixture of 60 forward primers for TCR Vbeta segments and 13 reverse primers for TCR Jbeta segments was used in the multiplex PCR. A multiplex PCR assay on genomic DNA amplified the CDR3 region of rearranged TCR beta genes. The amplified TCR beta libraries were sequenced on the Illumina HiSeq System as 87-base-pair reads. The original methods were these. A later analysis tallied 75 million to 95 million unique TCR beta chains across the 660 or so repertoires, and roughly 11 million of those chains were shared by two or more donors. Raw reads were error-corrected and collapsed into unique sequences by a nearest-neighbor algorithm in which closely related sequences were merged to remove PCR and sequencing errors. CDR3 sequences were aligned to IMGT reference sequences to assign V, D and J gene segments. For a sequence to be retained, a match of at least six nucleotides was required to both a V gene segment and a J gene segment. Rearrangements were classified as productive when the CDR3 lacked stop codons and remained in frame with V and J, and all other rearrangements were classified as non-productive. CDR3 was defined according to IMGT convention as the region running from the second conserved V-encoded cysteine to the conserved J-encoded phenylalanine. In an earlier analysis of approximately 500 of the donors, sequences lacking an unambiguous match to a single V gene segment were excluded. An earlier analysis of 587 of the donors classified V segments as functional when productive rearrangements were above 56.7% and as segregating when the standard deviation between donors was above 5%. A statistical classification framework was developed to diagnose cytomegalovirus status using the catalog of TCR beta chain sequences. A later analysis assigned V and J genes by comparing TCR nucleotide sequences with IMGT/GENE-DB human TR gene sequences. A later analysis assigned CDR3 sequences and most-parsimonious VDJ recombination scenarios with the TCRdist pipeline. In a later analysis, every TCR beta chain was defined by the combination of its CDR3 amino acid sequence and its V-gene family, and reads without a unique V-gene family were dropped. As a way to deal with suspected cross-contamination and a sequencing artifact, a later analysis dropped approximately 570 nucleotide sequences that were highly shared and had low generation probability. For each public chain, a later analysis derived a clonal expansion index from normalized ranks of inferred template counts within each repertoire. In a later analysis, generation probabilities were computed with a VDJ recombination model fitted to out-of-frame rearrangements, and the resulting probabilities were checked against IGoR. In a later analysis, TCR-TCR, TCR-HLA and TCR-CMV co-occurrence was scored with hypergeometric tests, and a repertoire-size bias correction was applied to TCR pairs. False discovery rates were estimated in a later analysis by permuting HLA or CMV assignments 20 times. In a later analysis, co-occurring TCRs were grouped with DBSCAN, and TCRdist sequence similarity was added when clustering was performed within HLA-allele-positive subsets. For co-occurrence clustering, repertoires with fewer than 30,000 or more than 120,000 public chains were excluded, along with four or five repertoires with anomalous nucleotide sharing. Drawn from immuneACCESS, this table holds only the in-frame rearrangements with V and J called that TCRdb kept. Clones are partly lost; checked studies trace under half to an unresolved V gene and leave the rest unexplained. D and trimming come from the DNA, and the V and J calls and clone size come from that table. For this sample the table gives about 120,000 clones, of which about 76% were detected only once. Under 5% of the sample belongs to the ten largest clones.

Sequencing was performed on PBMCs. This sequence uses TRBV28 and TRBJ2-6; the D segment cannot be called with confidence. The receptor comes from a young woman in good health and CMV-seronegative. CDR3 loop: CASSQRLISGANVLTF. The DNA sequence follows: TGTGCCAGCAGCCAAAGACTTATCTCTGGGGCCAACGTCCTGACTTTC.